This TCR beta chain was sequenced for a study of cytomegalovirus exposure and HLA in healthy donors. The length of the CDR3 is 12 residues. From germline, CDR1 is GTSNPN and CDR2 SVGIG (reference sequence). V was cut by 2 bases and J by 7 bases, with 9 bases left in between. Primers included in the PCR were 60 Vbeta and 13 Jbeta primers. Here immunoSEQ multiplex PCR was the method, and the copy in TCRdb shows in-frame clones only, minus some. The sample yields 95,000 to 150,000 clones, 81% seen once. This receptor was identified in a man aged 40-55 years in good health and CMV-seronegative. The sample comprised PBMCs. V usage is TRBV30 and J usage is TRBJ2-1; D not resolved. CDR3 sequence: CAWSRSGNEQFF. DNA for the CDR3: TGTGCCTGGAGTAGGTCCGGGAATGAGCAGTTCTTC.